This T cell receptor (beta chain) was sequenced in a study of blood T cell repertoires in COVID-19. Study context: Acute-phase and convalescent COVID-19 samples originated in the United States, Italy and Spain. The analysed material was cDNA or gDNA that came from T cells, B-cell-depleted T cells, or PBMCs.

With V trimmed by 7 bases and J by 5 bases, 7 bases remained unmatched. The V gene's germline CDR1 is SQVTM and CDR2 ANQGSEA. The CDR3 sequence is 15 residues long. Authors' processing steps: Counts of nucleated cells, estimated from reference gene primer amplification, were obtained. Profiled with immunoSEQ multiplex PCR; TCRdb holds only in-frame clones, not every one. That table furnishes V, J and clone size, whereas the DNA furnished D and trimming. The sample comprises 150,000 or so clones, roughly 80% of which are singletons, and about 31% rests with the top ten. The sequenced sample was peripheral blood. This TCR was recovered from a woman aged 60-75 years with acute or convalescent COVID-19. V usage is TRBV29-1 and J usage is TRBJ2-5; 16 nucleotides align to TRBD2. Written as DNA, the CDR3 is TGCAGCGCGGGGACTAGCGGGGGGGTAGGTGAGACCCAGTACTTC. Translated: CSAGTSGGVGETQYF.